This entry concerns a single T cell receptor beta chain. Losses at the gene ends were 0 bases for V and 6 bases for J; bases not matched to a gene: 10. Germline V gene lookup returns CDR1 SGDLS and CDR2 YYNGEE. The CDR3 extends over 18 amino acids. This record comes from a study of blood T cell repertoires in COVID-19. About the study: Samples came from the United States, Italy and Spain, spanning acute and convalescent COVID-19. Sources were T cells, B-cell-depleted T cells, or PBMCs; the material itself was cDNA or gDNA.

In the source study's methods: Nucleated cell number was recorded as an estimate derived from reference gene primer amplification. Assay: immunoSEQ multiplex PCR; the TCRdb copy retains only in-frame clones and omits some. The V and J calls and clone size come from that table; D and trimming were worked out from the DNA. The data show 270,000 or so clones, approximately 81% seen once. The chain links TRBV9 to TRBJ2-1, with 12 nucleotides matching TRBD2. The sequence was collected from a woman between 18 and 29 years old with acute or convalescent COVID-19. The sequenced sample consisted of peripheral blood. The DNA of the CDR3 is TGTGCCAGCAGCGTAGGCGTTATGAGGACTAGCGGGATCAATGAGCAGTTCTTC. Its protein is CASSVGVMRTSGINEQFF.